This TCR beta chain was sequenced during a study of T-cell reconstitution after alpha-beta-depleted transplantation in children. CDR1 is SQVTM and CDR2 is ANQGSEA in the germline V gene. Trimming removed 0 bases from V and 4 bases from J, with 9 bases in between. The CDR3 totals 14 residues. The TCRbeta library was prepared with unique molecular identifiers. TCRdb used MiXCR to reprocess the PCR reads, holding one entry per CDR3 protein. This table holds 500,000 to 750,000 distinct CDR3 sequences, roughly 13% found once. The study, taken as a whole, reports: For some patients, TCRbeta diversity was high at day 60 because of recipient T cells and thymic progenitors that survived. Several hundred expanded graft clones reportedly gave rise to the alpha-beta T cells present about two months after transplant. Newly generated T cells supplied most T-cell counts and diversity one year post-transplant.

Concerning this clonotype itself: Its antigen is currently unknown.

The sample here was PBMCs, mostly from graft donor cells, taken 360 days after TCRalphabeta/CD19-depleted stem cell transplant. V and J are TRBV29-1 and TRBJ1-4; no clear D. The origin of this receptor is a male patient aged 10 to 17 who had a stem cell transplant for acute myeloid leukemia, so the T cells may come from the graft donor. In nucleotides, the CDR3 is TGCAGCGTTGAAGATCCAGTAGATAATGAAAAACTGTTTTTT. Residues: CSVEDPVDNEKLFF. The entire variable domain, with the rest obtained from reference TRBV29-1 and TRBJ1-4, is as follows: SAVISQKPSRDICQRGTSLTIQCQVDSQVTMMFWYRQQPGQSLTLIATANQGSEATYESGFVIDKFPISRPNLTFSTLTVSNMSPEDSSIYLCSVEDPVDNEKLFFGSGTQLSVL.